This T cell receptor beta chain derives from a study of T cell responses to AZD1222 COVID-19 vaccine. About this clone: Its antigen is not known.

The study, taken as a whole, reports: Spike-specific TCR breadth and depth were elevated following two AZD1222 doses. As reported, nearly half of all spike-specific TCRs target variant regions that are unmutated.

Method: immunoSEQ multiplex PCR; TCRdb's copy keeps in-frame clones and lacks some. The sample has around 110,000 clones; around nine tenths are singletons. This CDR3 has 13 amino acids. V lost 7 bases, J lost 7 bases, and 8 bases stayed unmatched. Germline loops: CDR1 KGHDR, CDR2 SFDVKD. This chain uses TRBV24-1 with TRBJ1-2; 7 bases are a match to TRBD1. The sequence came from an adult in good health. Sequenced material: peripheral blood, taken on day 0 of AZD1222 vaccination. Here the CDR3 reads CATRNQGEGGYTF. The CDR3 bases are TGTGCCACCAGGAACCAGGGGGAGGGTGGCTACACCTTC.